This TCR beta chain was sequenced in a study of shared clonotypes between healthy human individuals. Using immunoSEQ multiplex PCR, the repertoire was profiled, and TCRdb retains in-frame clones only, with some absent. The table lists 500,000 to 650,000 clones, roughly 79% of them singletons. The V and J ends lost 4 bases and 10 bases, in that order; junction bases with no gene match: 10. The CDR3 runs to 15 residues. CDR1 and CDR2 (germline): SGHDT, YYEEEE. The receptor comes from a middle-aged woman in good health. Some clones in this sample may be carry-over from other donors' samples. Sample: PBMCs. This chain joins TRBV5-6 and TRBJ2-3; 12 positions match TRBD1. CDR3 sequence reads: CASSEPGQGAPAQYF. CDR3 coding DNA: TGTGCCAGCAGCGAACCGGGACAGGGGGCCCCGGCGCAGTATTTT. The full variable domain, its missing parts supplied by reference TRBV5-6 and TRBJ2-3, is DAGVTQSPTHLIKTRGQQVTLRCSPKSGHDTVSWYQQALGQGPQFIFQYYEEEERQRGNFPDRFSGHQFPNYSSELNVNALLLGDSALYLCASSEPGQGAPAQYFGPGTRLTVL.